Listed here is a single TCR beta chain. This specimen comes from a study of blood T cell repertoires in COVID-19. Across the study: Nucleic acid was either cDNA or gDNA, and it came from T cells, B-cell-depleted T cells, or PBMCs.

Measured with immunoSEQ multiplex PCR; TCRdb has only the in-frame clones, and not every one. The repertoire holds a few hundred thousand clones, with 86% as singletons. Germline lookup yields CDR1 MNHEY and CDR2 SVGAGI. This CDR3 is built from 14 residues. Trimming left V 0 bases short and J 0 bases short, with 4 bases between. Specimen: peripheral blood. The clonotype was recovered from a man younger than 30 with active or convalescent COVID-19. This chain links TRBV6-5 with TRBJ2-3; D not certain. Written as DNA, the CDR3 is TGTGCCAGCAGTTACTCTGGCAGCACAGATACGCAGTATTTT. Its translation is CASSYSGSTDTQYF.